Following are 21 T cell receptor beta chains from one sample sequenced in a study of T-cell reconstitution after alpha-beta-depleted transplantation in children (dated by TCRdb to 2016 to 2017). The library was generated by PCR. The listed sequencing device is Illumina HiSeq 2500. TCR library preparation used molecular barcoding, with unique molecular identifiers applied to normalize quantification of the TCRbeta repertoire. Through fastp at Q25 and MiXCR, TCRdb rebuilt clones from the public reads, retaining in-frame beta chains. For every CDR3 protein sequence, its rows merge into one entry that carries the most common genes and DNA. This sample comprises 640,000 or so distinct CDR3 sequences, 16% of them detected only once. The ten largest clones represent around 0.96% of the sample. The sequenced sample was PBMCs from the stem cell graft donor, obtained from the stem cell graft. The origin of the receptors is a human donor who donated a stem cell graft to a child with acute myeloid leukemia.

In this sample, this clonotype turned up many times. The rearrangement links TRBV11-2 to TRBJ1-1; D gene unclear. The CDR3 is 14 residues long. The ends were cut back, 7 bases at V and 3 bases at J, with 15 bases in the middle. Per germline, CDR1 SGHAT and CDR2 FQNNGV. The DNA of the CDR3 is TGTGCCAGCAACAAACAGATTACGGACACTGAAGCTTTCTTT. Translation gives CASNKQITDTEAFF.

This clonotype was observed many times. The V call is TRBV6-5, the J call TRBJ2-1, with TRBD1 matching over 9 bases. CDR3 size: 17 residues. The germline CDR1 and CDR2 sequences are MNHEY and SVGAGI. V was pared by 6 bases and J by 5 bases, with 14 bases of the junction left unmatched. The CDR3 here is CASRHGGTGISDNEQFF. The CDR3 bases are TGTGCCAGCAGACACGGCGGGACAGGGATTAGCGACAATGAGCAGTTCTTC.

This chain joins TRBV20-1 and TRBJ1-2; the match to TRBD1 covers 8 bases. The V and J ends lost 6 bases and 6 bases, in that order; junction bases with no gene match: 9. The germline V gene encodes CDR1 DFQATT and CDR2 SNEGSKA (reference sequence). The CDR3 is 13 residues long. The CDR3 spells CSARDRSSNGYTF. The DNA of the CDR3 is TGCAGTGCCCGGGACAGGAGTTCTAATGGCTACACCTTC.

This clonotype has a count of ten or more. CDR3 in DNA: TGCAGTGCTAGAAAGGGCCGGTCGGGCAGGGGGCATGAGCAGTACGTC. The encoded protein is CSARKGRSGRGHEQYV. V usage is TRBV20-1 and J usage is TRBJ2-7; TRBD1 aligns across 8 bases. The germline V gene encodes CDR1 DFQATT and CDR2 SNEGSKA (reference sequence). The junction had 16 bases not matched to a gene; V was cut back by 2 bases and J by 7 bases. The CDR3 extends over 16 amino acids.

A few counts support this clonotype. The chain couples TRBV7-2 to TRBJ1-2; D gene unclear. Trimming took 0 bases from V and 7 from J, leaving 12 bases between them. The CDR3 length is 14 residues. Germline V gene lookup returns CDR1 SGHTA and CDR2 FQGNSA. As DNA, the CDR3 is TGTGCCAGCAGCTTAGCGGGGAGGTGGGCTGGCTACACCTTC. Protein product: CASSLAGRWAGYTF.

There are a few counts of this clonotype. The chain has TRBV5-1 and TRBJ2-1; tentatively, D is TRBD1 (5 bases). Germline V gene sequence: CDR1 SGHRS, CDR2 YFSETQ. V lost 0 bases and J lost 0, with 7 bases in between. The CDR3 is 15 residues long. The CDR3 DNA reads TGCGCCAGCAGCTTGGCCCAGGGCTCCTACAATGAGCAGTTCTTC. Translated, it gives CASSLAQGSYNEQFF.

This clonotype was recorded a few times. The rearrangement joins TRBV3-1 to TRBJ2-1, with 9 positions matching TRBD1. V was pared by 10 bases and J by 4 bases, with 11 bases of the junction left unmatched. The CDR3 covers 15 residues. Germline CDR1 is LGHDT and CDR2 is YNNKEL (reference sequence). CDR3 in amino acids: CATNNPGQGYNEQFF. The CDR3 nucleotides read TGTGCCACTAATAATCCGGGACAGGGATACAATGAGCAGTTCTTC.

This clonotype was counted at least ten times. The gene calls are TRBV20-1 and TRBJ1-3; D is possibly TRBD1 (5 bases). The CDR3 has 12 amino acids. Trimming removed 6 bases at V and 3 bases at J, with 9 bases between. Germline CDR1 DFQATT, CDR2 SNEGSKA (reference sequence). This chain's CDR3 is CSAADSGNTIYF. CDR3 DNA: TGCAGTGCCGCAGACAGTGGAAACACCATATATTTT.

The chain links TRBV3-1 to TRBJ2-7, with TRBD1 as a possible D gene (6 bases). The CDR3 loop spans 14 amino acids. With 1 base removed from V and 3 bases from J, the gap between germline ends came to 10 bases. CDR1 and CDR2 (germline): LGHDT, YNNKEL (reference sequence). The CDR3 DNA reads as TGTGCCAGCAGCCAAGCGGGACATAACTACGAGCAGTACTTC. Translating gives CASSQAGHNYEQYF.

Turning to this clonotype: At one boundary the junction diverges from the germline segment, which might be a read error. V usage is TRBV5-1 and J usage is TRBJ2-3; 11 bases agree with TRBD1. The CDR3 has 16 residues. Germline assignment: CDR1 SGHRS and CDR2 YFSETQ. CDR3 sequence (DNA): TGCACCAGCAGCCTGGAGGGACAGGGGGGCACAGATACGCAGTATTTT. Its protein product is CTSSLEGQGGTDTQYF.

Only a few counts were recorded for this clonotype. The chain combines TRBV11-1 with TRBJ2-1; 8 positions match TRBD2. Germline CDR1 is SGHAT and CDR2 is FQDESV (reference sequence). The V and J ends lost 3 bases and 2 bases, in that order; junction bases with no gene match: 3. CDR3 size: 15 residues. The CDR3 DNA is TGTGCCAGCAGCTTTATTAGCGGGGCCTACAATGAGCAGTTCTTC. Protein: CASSFISGAYNEQFF.

Concerning this clonotype: A junction boundary mismatches the germline segment, possibly from a read error. The chain employs TRBV12-3 or TRBV12-4 and TRBJ2-1; 9 positions match TRBD1. The CDR3 is 15 residues long. The CDR3 loop is CASSPPGQGYNEQLF. DNA of the CDR3: TGTGCCAGCAGTCCCCCTGGACAGGGGTACAATGAGCAGTTGTTC.

The J gene is TRBJ1-6, the V gene TRBV20-1; the match to TRBD1 covers 7 bases. This CDR3 comprises 16 residues. Germline CDR1 and CDR2: DFQATT and SNEGSKA (reference sequence). V lost 4 bases and J lost 7; bases outside the gene matches: 13. CDR3 sequence (DNA): TGCAGTGCTAAACGTACCGGGACAGCCTCCAATTCACCCCTCCACTTT. Its translation is CSAKRTGTASNSPLHF.

The chain recombines TRBV6-1 with TRBJ2-7; D not resolved. The CDR3 consists of 14 residues. Trimming pared 1 base from V and 2 bases from J, leaving 9 bases between. Per germline, CDR1 MNHNS and CDR2 SASEGT. The CDR3 DNA reads as TGTGCCAGCAGTGAAGGGGCTCGCCCCTACGAGCAGTACTTC. As protein: CASSEGARPYEQYF.

This clonotype was found many times. For the CDR3, the DNA is TGCGCCAGCAGCCAAGATTACAGGATTAGGGACATTCAGTACTTC. It yields the protein CASSQDYRIRDIQYF. The gene calls are TRBV4-3 and TRBJ2-4, with D possibly TRBD1 on 5 matching bases. Trimming took off 0 bases at V and 8 bases at J, with 14 bases between the two ends. The V gene's germline CDR1 is LGHNA and CDR2 YSLEER. The CDR3 contains 15 residues.

This clonotype was detected only a few times. This chain uses TRBV5-1 with TRBJ1-1, with 10 bases matching TRBD1. V gave up 4 bases and J gave up 7 bases; unmatched junction bases: 13. The germline gives CDR1 SGHRS, CDR2 YFSETQ. The CDR3 contains 16 residues. CDR3 nucleotide sequence: TGCGCCAGCAGCGCTCCCCTCGGACAGGGGGATCATGAAGCTTTCTTT. Translating it yields CASSAPLGQGDHEAFF.

This clonotype was detected many times. The chain couples TRBV20-1 to TRBJ2-3, with a possible D match to TRBD2 (7 bases). Germline V gene data show CDR1 as DFQATT and CDR2 as SNEGSKA (reference sequence). V was cut by 2 bases and J by 5 bases, with 20 bases left in between. The CDR3 is made up of 16 amino acids. The CDR3 sequence: CSARTRSGGGGDTQYF. CDR3 in DNA: TGCAGTGCTAGAACCCGCTCAGGAGGGGGGGGAGATACGCAGTATTTT.

This clonotype was seen at least ten times. The rearrangement uses TRBV29-1 and TRBJ2-3; TRBD2 matches 12 bases. Germline V gene sequence: CDR1 SQVTM, CDR2 ANQGSEA. J lost 1 base, V lost 2 bases, and 1 base had no gene match. The length of the CDR3 is 15 residues. The CDR3 nucleotides are TGCAGCGTTGAAAGACTAGCGGGGGGCACAGATACGCAGTATTTT. Translating it yields CSVERLAGGTDTQYF.

This clonotype has ten or more counts. The CDR3 DNA reads TGCAGCGCCCGGTTAGTAAGGGGCCGGGATACGCAGTATTTT. Translation gives CSARLVRGRDTQYF. The chain links TRBV29-1 to TRBJ2-3; tentatively, D is TRBD1 (5 bases). The germline V gene has CDR1 SQVTM and CDR2 ANQGSEA. V gave up 7 bases and J gave up 6 bases, with 20 bases separating them. This CDR3 is 14 amino acids long.

The V and J genes are TRBV6-2 or TRBV6-3 and TRBJ2-7; D is uncertain. The germline V gene has CDR1 MNHEY and CDR2 SVGEGT. The V end lost 8 bases, the J end lost 5 bases, and 10 bases lay between the germline ends. CDR3 length: 11 amino acids. CDR3 bases: TGTGCCAGCGGGGTGAGAAACGAGCAGTACTTC. Protein: CASGVRNEQYF.

This clonotype was picked up many times. V usage is TRBV2 and J usage is TRBJ2-3; a possible D gene is TRBD2 (6 bases). Germline CDR1 SNHLY, CDR2 FYNNEI. V shed 8 bases and J shed 2 bases, with 26 bases lying between them. CDR3 length equals 18 residues. The CDR3 DNA sequence: TGTGCCAGCCCTGAAGGGGAGGCCCTCCTCACTCCCACAGATACGCAGTATTTT. It encodes CASPEGEALLTPTDTQYF.